This T cell receptor (beta chain) was sequenced in a study of patients and donors after allogeneic stem cell transplantation. The CDR3 runs 16 residues. With 4 bases removed from V and 9 bases from J, the gap between germline ends came to 20 bases. The germline gives CDR1 SGHRS, CDR2 YFSETQ. TCRdb itself ran the RT-PCR reads through MiXCR, one entry per CDR3 protein. This sample has approximately 200,000 distinct CDR3 sequences, with 12% to 15% found just once. The sequencing input was blood, either unsorted or a sorted T cell fraction (not recorded which). This clonotype was sampled from a human donor who was either an allogeneic HSCT recipient or a stem cell or donor lymphocyte infusion donor (not recorded which). It is not recorded whose cells these are; they may come from a transplant donor. The genes are TRBV5-1 and TRBJ1-6, with a weak D call TRBD1 (5 bases). The CDR3 is CASSPGWQGGGSPLHF. The CDR3 DNA is TGCGCCAGCAGCCCCGGGTGGCAGGGAGGTGGTTCACCCCTCCACTTT.